This entry describes one T cell receptor (beta chain). This clonotype was counted ten times or more. Its antigen remains unidentified. The input lacks base qualities; no much larger clone sits a single base away. This entry comes from a study of breast tumors, draining lymph nodes, adjacent tissues (dated by TCRdb to 2016 to 2017). With regard to the full study: Breast cancer patients provided tumor, adjacent nontumor tissue and axillary lymph nodes, and the study compared the TCR beta repertoires across these three sources. In human breast cancer, the study set out to evaluate how tumor, surrounding tissue and draining lymph node repertoires relate to one another and whether T cells may move between these sites.

CDR1 and CDR2, per the germline V gene (reference sequence), are DFQATT and SNEGSKA. The CDR3 spans 16 residues, from the cysteine through the phenylalanine. Only CDR3 DNA is held: 48 bases, read in frame from base 1. Clipping removes 6 bases from V and 5 bases from J, with 9 as the unmatched junction base count. Data came from an Illumina HiSeq 2000. TCR beta chain libraries were generated by multiplex PCR amplification. The amplified TCR beta chain products were analyzed by high-throughput sequencing. Starting from the raw public reads, TCRdb applied fastp trimming at Q25, assembled clones with MiXCR and retained in-frame beta chains. CDR3 protein duplicates are merged, each entry listing the most common genes and DNA. Present in this sample are about 66,000 distinct CDR3 sequences, roughly 40% of which were seen just once. The ten largest account for over 7.5% of the sample. Summary of the overall study and its limitations: The data were considered consistent with the idea that most tumor T cells come from the lymph node and then expand in tumor tissue. The study presented the conclusion that tumor T cells originate in lymph nodes as consistent with a hypothesis, not as something directly demonstrated. In luminal-like breast cancer, tumor and nontumor tissue repertoires resembled each other significantly more than in basal-like breast cancer. Tumor T-cell repertoires showed less diversity than lymph node repertoires and more diversity than nontumor tissue repertoires, and tumor T-cell repertoires showed preferential V and J gene usage.

The V and J genes are TRBV20-1 and TRBJ2-1; 14 central nucleotides agree with TRBD2. Material for sequencing was breast tumor tissue. The TCR sequence derives from a female donor with breast cancer. Some clones in this sample may be carry-over from other donors' samples. The CDR3 here reads CSAATSGGVHNNEQFF. The DNA sequence is TGCAGTGCCGCGACTAGCGGGGGGGTTCATAACAATGAGCAGTTCTTC.